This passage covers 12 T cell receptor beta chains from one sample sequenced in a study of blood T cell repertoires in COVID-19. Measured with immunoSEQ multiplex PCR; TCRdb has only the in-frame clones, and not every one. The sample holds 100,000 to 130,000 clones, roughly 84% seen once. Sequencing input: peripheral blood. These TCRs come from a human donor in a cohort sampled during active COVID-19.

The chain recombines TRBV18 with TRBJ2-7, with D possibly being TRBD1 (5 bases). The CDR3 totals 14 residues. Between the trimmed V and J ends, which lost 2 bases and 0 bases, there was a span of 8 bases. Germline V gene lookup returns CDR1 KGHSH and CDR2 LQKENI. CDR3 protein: CASSPDSVSYEQYF. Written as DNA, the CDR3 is TGTGCCAGCTCACCAGACAGCGTCTCCTACGAGCAGTACTTC.

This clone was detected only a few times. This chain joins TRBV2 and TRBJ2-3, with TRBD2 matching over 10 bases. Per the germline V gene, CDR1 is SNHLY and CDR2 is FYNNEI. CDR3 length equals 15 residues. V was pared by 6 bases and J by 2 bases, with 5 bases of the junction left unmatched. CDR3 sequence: CASRVLAGLTDTQYF. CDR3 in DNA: TGTGCCAGCAGGGTACTAGCGGGACTCACAGATACGCAGTATTTT.

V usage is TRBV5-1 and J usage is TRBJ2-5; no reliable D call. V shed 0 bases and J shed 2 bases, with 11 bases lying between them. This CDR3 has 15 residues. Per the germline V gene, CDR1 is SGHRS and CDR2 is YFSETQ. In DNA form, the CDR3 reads TGCGCCAGCAGCTTGGACAGACCCGATCAAGAGACCCAGTACTTC. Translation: CASSLDRPDQETQYF.

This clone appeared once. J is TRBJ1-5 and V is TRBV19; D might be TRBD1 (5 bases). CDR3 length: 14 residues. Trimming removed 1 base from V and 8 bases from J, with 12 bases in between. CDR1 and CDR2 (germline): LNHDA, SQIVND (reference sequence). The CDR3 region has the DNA TGTGCCAGTAGTATAGGACAGAAAGGGGAGCCCCAGCATTTT. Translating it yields CASSIGQKGEPQHF.

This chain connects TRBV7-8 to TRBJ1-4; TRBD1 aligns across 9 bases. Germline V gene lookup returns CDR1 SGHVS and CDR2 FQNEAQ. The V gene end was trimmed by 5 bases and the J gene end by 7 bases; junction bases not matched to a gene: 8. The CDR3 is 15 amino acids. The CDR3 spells CASSAVPGQGEKLFF. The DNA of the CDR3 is TGTGCCAGCAGCGCCGTCCCGGGACAGGGTGAAAAACTGTTTTTT.

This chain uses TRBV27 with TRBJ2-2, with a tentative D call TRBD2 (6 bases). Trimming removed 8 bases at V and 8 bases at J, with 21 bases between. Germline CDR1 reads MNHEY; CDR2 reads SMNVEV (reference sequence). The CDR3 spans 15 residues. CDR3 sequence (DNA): TGTGCCAGCTCAAGAGTACCCGGGACTGGTGGGGAGCTGTTTTTT. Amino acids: CASSRVPGTGGELFF.

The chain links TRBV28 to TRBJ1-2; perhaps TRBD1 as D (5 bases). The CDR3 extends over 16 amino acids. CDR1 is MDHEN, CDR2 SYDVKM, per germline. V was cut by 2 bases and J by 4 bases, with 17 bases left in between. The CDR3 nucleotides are TGTGCCAGCAGTTTAGGCCAGGGTCCCTCCATCTATGGCTACACCTTC. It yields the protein CASSLGQGPSIYGYTF.

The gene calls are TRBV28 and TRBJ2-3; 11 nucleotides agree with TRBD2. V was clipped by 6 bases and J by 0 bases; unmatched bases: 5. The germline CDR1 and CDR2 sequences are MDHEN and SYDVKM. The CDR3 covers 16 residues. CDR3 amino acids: CASSSRTSGSTDTQYF. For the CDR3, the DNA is TGTGCCAGCAGCTCCCGGACTAGCGGGAGCACAGATACGCAGTATTTT. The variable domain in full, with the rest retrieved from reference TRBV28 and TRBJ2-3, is DVKVTQSSRYLVKRTGEKVFLECVQDMDHENMFWYRQDPGLGLRLIYFSYDVKMKEKGDIPEGYSVSREKKERFSLILESASTNQTSMYLCASSSRTSGSTDTQYFGPGTRLTVL.

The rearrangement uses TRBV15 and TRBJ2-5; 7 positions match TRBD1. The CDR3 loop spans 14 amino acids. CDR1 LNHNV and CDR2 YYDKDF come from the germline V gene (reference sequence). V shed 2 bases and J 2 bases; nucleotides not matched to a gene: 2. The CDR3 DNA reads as TGTGCCACCAGCAGAAGGGACAGTCAAGAGACCCAGTACTTC. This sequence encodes CATSRRDSQETQYF.

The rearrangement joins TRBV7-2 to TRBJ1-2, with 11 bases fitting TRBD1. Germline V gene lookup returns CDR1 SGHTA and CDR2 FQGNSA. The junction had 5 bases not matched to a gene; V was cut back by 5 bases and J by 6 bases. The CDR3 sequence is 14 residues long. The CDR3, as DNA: TGTGCCAGCAGCCTAGGGACAGGGGGTGATGGCTACACCTTC. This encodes CASSLGTGGDGYTF.

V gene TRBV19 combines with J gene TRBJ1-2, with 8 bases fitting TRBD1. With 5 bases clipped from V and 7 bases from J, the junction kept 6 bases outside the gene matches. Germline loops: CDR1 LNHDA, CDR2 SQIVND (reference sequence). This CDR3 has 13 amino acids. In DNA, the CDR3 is TGTGCCAGTAGTCACCGGGACAGGAGTGGCTACACCTTC. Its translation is CASSHRDRSGYTF. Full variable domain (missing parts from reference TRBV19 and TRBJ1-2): DGGITQSPKYLFRKEGQNVTLSCEQNLNHDAMYWYRQDPGQGLRLIYYSQIVNDFQKGDIAEGYSVSREKKESFPLTVTSAQKNPTAFYLCASSHRDRSGYTFGSGTRLTVV.

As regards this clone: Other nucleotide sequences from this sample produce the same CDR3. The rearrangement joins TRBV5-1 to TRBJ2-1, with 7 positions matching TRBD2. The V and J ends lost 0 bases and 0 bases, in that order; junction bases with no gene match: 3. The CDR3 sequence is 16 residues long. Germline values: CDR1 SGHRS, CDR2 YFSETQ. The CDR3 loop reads CASSLVAGYSYNEQFF. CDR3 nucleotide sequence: TGCGCCAGCAGCTTGGTAGCGGGTTACTCCTACAATGAGCAGTTCTTC.